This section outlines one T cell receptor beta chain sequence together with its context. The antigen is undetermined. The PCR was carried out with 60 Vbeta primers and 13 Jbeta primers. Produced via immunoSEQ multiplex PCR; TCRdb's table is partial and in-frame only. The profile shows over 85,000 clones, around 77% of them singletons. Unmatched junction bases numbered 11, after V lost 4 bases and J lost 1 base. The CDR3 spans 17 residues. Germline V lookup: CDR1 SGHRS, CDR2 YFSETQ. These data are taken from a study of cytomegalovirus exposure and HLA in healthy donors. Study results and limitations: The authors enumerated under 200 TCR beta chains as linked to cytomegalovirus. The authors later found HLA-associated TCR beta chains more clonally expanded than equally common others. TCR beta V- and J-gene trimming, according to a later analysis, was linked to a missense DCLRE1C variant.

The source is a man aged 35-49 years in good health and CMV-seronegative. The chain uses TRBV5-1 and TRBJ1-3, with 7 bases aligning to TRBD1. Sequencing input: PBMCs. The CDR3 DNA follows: TGCGCCAGCAGCCCTGGTCTTGTGGACAGGTCTGGAAACACCATATATTTT. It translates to CASSPGLVDRSGNTIYF.